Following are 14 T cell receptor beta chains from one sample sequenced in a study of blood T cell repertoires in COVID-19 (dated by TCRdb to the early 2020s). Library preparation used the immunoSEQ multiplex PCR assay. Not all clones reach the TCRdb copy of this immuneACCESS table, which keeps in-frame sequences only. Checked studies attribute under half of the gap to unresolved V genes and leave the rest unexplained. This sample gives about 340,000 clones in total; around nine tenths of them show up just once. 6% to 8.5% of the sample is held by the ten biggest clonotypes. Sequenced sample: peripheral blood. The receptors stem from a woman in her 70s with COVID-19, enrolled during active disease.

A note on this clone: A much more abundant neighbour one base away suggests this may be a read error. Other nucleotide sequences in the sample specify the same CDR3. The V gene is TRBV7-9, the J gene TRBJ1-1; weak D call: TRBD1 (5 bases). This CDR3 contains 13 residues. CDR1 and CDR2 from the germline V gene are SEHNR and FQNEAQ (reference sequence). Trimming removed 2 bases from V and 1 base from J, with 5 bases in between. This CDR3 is CASSLQGNTEAFF. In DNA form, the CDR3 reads TGTGCCAGCAGCTTACAGGGGAACACTGAAGCTTTCTTT.

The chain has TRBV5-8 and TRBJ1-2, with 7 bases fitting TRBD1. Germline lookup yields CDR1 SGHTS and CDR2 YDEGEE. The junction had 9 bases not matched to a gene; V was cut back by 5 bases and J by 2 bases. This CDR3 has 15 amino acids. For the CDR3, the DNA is TGTGCCAGCAGTTTTCCGGGACAGCGGAACTATGGCTACACCTTC. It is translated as CASSFPGQRNYGYTF.

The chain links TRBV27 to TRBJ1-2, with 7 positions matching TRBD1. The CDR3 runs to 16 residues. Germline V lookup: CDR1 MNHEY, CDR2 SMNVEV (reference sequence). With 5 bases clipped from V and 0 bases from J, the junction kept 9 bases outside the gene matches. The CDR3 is CASSPDRWGANYGYTF. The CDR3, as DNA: TGTGCCAGCAGTCCGGACAGGTGGGGTGCTAACTATGGCTACACCTTC.

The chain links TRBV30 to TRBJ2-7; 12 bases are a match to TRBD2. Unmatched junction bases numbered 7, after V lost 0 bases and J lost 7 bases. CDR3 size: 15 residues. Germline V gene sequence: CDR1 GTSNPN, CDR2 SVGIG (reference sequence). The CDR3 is CAWSVRLAGGREQYF. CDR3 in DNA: TGTGCCTGGAGTGTAAGGCTAGCGGGGGGGCGGGAGCAGTACTTC.

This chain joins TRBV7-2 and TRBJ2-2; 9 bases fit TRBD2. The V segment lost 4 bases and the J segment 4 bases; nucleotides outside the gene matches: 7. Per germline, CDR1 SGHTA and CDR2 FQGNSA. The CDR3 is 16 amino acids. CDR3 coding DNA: TGTGCCAGCAGCTCCGTACTAGCGGGCTCCACCGGGGAGCTGTTTTTT. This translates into CASSSVLAGSTGELFF.

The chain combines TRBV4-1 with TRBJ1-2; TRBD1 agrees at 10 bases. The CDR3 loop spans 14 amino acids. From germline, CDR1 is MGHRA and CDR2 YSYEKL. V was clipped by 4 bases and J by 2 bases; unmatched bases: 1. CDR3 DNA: TGCGCCAGCAGCCGGGACAGGGGCAACTATGGCTACACCTTC. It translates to CASSRDRGNYGYTF.

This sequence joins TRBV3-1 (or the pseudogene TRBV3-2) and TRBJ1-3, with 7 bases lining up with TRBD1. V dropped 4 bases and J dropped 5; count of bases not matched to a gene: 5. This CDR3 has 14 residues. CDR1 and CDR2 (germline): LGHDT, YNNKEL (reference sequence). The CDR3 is CASSLSGQRNTIYF. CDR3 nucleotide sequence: TGTGCCAGCAGCCTATCGGGACAGCGAAACACCATATATTTT.

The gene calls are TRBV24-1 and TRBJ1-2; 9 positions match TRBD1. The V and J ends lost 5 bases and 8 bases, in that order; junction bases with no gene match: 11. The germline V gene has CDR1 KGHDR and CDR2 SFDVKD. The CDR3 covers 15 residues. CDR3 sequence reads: CATSAPGQGWEGYTF. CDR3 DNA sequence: TGTGCCACCAGTGCTCCCGGACAGGGGTGGGAAGGCTACACCTTC.

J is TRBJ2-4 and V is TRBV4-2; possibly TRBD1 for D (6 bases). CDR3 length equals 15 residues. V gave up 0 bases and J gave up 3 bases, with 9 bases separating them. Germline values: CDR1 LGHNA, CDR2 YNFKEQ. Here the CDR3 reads CASSQDEGVKNIQYF. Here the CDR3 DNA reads TGTGCCAGCAGCCAAGACGAGGGGGTCAAAAACATTCAGTACTTC.

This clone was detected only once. The DNA of the CDR3 is TGTGCCAGCACCCACAGGGAGACCCAGTACTTC. Translated: CASTHRETQYF. V is TRBV28 and J is TRBJ2-5, with TRBD1 as a possible D gene (5 bases). Trimming took off 7 bases at V and 5 bases at J, with 8 bases between the two ends. The germline V gene encodes CDR1 MDHEN and CDR2 SYDVKM. CDR3 length equals 11 residues.

The CDR3 DNA reads TGTGCCAGCTCACCCACCCGGGTAGGGAACACTGAAGCTTTCTTT. It codes for CASSPTRVGNTEAFF. The V gene is TRBV18, the J gene TRBJ1-1; D remains unclear. The germline gives CDR1 KGHSH, CDR2 LQKENI. This CDR3 spans 15 amino acids. V gave up 3 bases and J gave up 1 base, with 12 bases separating them.

The CDR3 loop is CASSLAGTGKSPLHF. The CDR3 nucleotides are TGCGCCAGCAGCTTGGCCGGGACAGGGAAATCACCCCTCCACTTT. The rearrangement uses TRBV5-1 and TRBJ1-6; TRBD1 matches at 9 bases. V lost 0 bases and J lost 10; bases outside the gene matches: 5. This CDR3 has 15 amino acids. Germline V CDR1 and CDR2: SGHRS, YFSETQ.

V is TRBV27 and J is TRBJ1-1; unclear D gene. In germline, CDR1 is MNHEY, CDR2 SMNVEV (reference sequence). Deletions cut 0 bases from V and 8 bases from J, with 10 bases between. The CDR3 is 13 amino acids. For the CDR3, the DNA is TGTGCCAGCAGTTTATCGGTCCGGGGAGAAGCTTTCTTT. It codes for CASSLSVRGEAFF.

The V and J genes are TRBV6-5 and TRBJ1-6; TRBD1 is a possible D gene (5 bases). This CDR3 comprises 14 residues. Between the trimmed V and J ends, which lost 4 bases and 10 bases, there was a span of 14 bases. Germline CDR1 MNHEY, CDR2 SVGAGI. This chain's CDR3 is CASSWAGPGSPLHF. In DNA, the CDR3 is TGTGCCAGCAGTTGGGCAGGGCCAGGGTCACCCCTCCACTTT.